This T cell receptor beta chain is from a study of OX40 agonist ivuxolimab in advanced cancers. Assay: immunoSEQ multiplex PCR; the TCRdb copy retains only in-frame clones and omits some. The sample records about 24,000 clones, around 83% being singletons. This CDR3 comprises 14 residues. Trimming took 5 bases from V and 6 from J; bases not matched to a gene: 6. The V gene's germline CDR1 is MNHNY and CDR2 SVGAGI (reference sequence). This rearrangement joins TRBV6-6 to TRBJ1-5, with 8 positions matching TRBD1. This clonotype originated in an adult with an advanced solid tumor such as melanoma, head and neck, liver or kidney cancer. The specimen was CD4+ or CD8+ T cells sorted from blood, collected in a trial of the OX40 agonist ivuxolimab. CDR3 DNA: TGTGCCAGCAGTCAAATCACAGGGGGTCAGCCCCAGCATTTT. Its translation is CASSQITGGQPQHF.